Reported below is one T cell receptor beta chain. This record belongs to a study of blood T cell repertoires in COVID-19. Across the study: Some COVID-19 samples were acute and others convalescent; all came from the United States, Italy and Spain. T cells, B-cell-depleted T cells, or PBMCs supplied cDNA or gDNA.

In germline, CDR1 is KGHSH, CDR2 LQKENI. The CDR3 totals 14 residues. Trimming shortened V by 0 bases and J by 4 bases, and 9 bases separated the two germline ends. As originally analysed: Estimation of nucleated cell counts relied on the amplification of reference gene primers. Only in-frame clones appear in the TCRdb table, and some are missing; sequencing was by immunoSEQ multiplex PCR. Clonal size and the V and J genes are those of that table, whereas D and trimming came from the DNA. The sample has about 110,000 clones, 75% to 90% seen once. The source is a human donor in a cohort sampled during active COVID-19. The chain is built from TRBV18 and TRBJ1-2; D ambiguous. The sample consisted of peripheral blood. The CDR3 protein is CASSPPGQFYGYTF. The CDR3 nucleotides are TGTGCCAGCTCACCACCTGGCCAGTTCTATGGCTACACCTTC.